The rows below give T cell receptor beta chains drawn from one sample of a study of cytomegalovirus exposure and HLA in healthy donors. Measured with immunoSEQ multiplex PCR; TCRdb has only the in-frame clones, and not every one. Here the sample spans 300,000 to 350,000 clones, nearly 90% being singletons. Specimen: PBMCs. The source is a man in his thirties or forties in good health and CMV-seronegative. The CDR3 runs from the conserved cysteine through the conserved F or W. The D gene is left open where the match is weak. Clone sizes are given selectively: once, few, many, or a class where the clone is expanded.

clone_size: few
d_call: TRBD1
j_call: TRBJ1-1
v_call: TRBV6-5
cdr3_nt: TGTGCCAGCAAACGGGGACAGGGAGGAGCTTTCTTT
cdr3_aa: CASKRGQGGAFF

clone_size: .
d_call: .
j_call: TRBJ1-1
v_call: TRBV4-3
cdr3_nt: TGCGCCAGCAGCCAAGGTATGAACACTGAAGCTTTCTTT
cdr3_aa: CASSQGMNTEAFF

clone_size: .
d_call: .
j_call: TRBJ1-2
v_call: TRBV6-1
cdr3_nt: TGTGCCAGCCCCCCTCGGGGGTCTCCCCTCTATGGCTACACCTTC
cdr3_aa: CASPPRGSPLYGYTF

clone_size: .
d_call: .
j_call: TRBJ1-6
v_call: TRBV6-5
cdr3_nt: TGTGCCAGCAGTCCCCGTTTCGGCCCAGGGTCACCCCTCCACTTT
cdr3_aa: CASSPRFGPGSPLHF

clone_size: .
d_call: TRBD1
j_call: TRBJ2-5
v_call: TRBV5-1
cdr3_nt: TGCGCCAGCAGCTTAACAGGGGGGGAGACCCAGTACTTC
cdr3_aa: CASSLTGGETQYF

clone_size: once
d_call: TRBD1
j_call: TRBJ2-7
v_call: TRBV5-6
cdr3_nt: TGTGCCAGCAGCTCTAAATATCAGGGGGCACTTTACGAGCAGTACTTC
cdr3_aa: CASSSKYQGALYEQYF

clone_size: .
d_call: .
j_call: TRBJ1-5
v_call: TRBV6-1
cdr3_nt: TGTGCCAGCAGTGACCCGTCGCGGGTGAATGGCAATCAGCCCCAGCATTTT
cdr3_aa: CASSDPSRVNGNQPQHF

clone_size: .
d_call: TRBD1
j_call: TRBJ2-7
v_call: TRBV6-5
cdr3_nt: TGTGCCAGCAGTAAGGGCCGGGACAGTGCCTACGAGCAGTACTTC
cdr3_aa: CASSKGRDSAYEQYF

clone_size: .
d_call: TRBD1
j_call: TRBJ2-7
v_call: TRBV5-1
cdr3_nt: TGCGCCAGCACACCTACACAGGGGGCTCGGGACGAGCAGTACTTC
cdr3_aa: CASTPTQGARDEQYF

clone_size: .
d_call: TRBD1
j_call: TRBJ1-2
v_call: TRBV10-3
cdr3_nt: TGTGCCATCAGGGGGACAGGGCGAAACTATGGCTACACCTTC
cdr3_aa: CAIRGTGRNYGYTF

clone_size: .
d_call: .
j_call: TRBJ1-2
v_call: TRBV6-5
cdr3_nt: TGTGCCAGCAGTTACTCTGTCAGCTATGGCTACACCTTC
cdr3_aa: CASSYSVSYGYTF